The 11 T cell receptor beta chains presented below share a single source sample, sequenced in a study of blood T cells in healthy people across ages. For the second PCR, which ran for roughly 6 to 12 cycles, a sample-barcoded 5' primer and a J-beta primer mix were used. TCRdb re-called the 5' RACE reads through MiXCR, storing one row per CDR3 protein. The sample consists of 500,000 to 550,000 distinct CDR3 sequences, about 24% of them appearing once. These records were also assigned to another study, of T cells of mothers and their children.

Sequences were obtained from blood. These TCRs come from a boy between 10 and 17 years old in good health.

This clonotype was counted a few times. The V call is TRBV4-3, the J call TRBJ1-1; maybe TRBD1 (5 bases). The germline gives CDR1 LGHNA, CDR2 YSLEER. This CDR3 region has 15 residues. The V and J ends lost 0 bases and 3 bases respectively, with 11 bases between them. CDR3 nucleotides: TGCGCCAGCAGCCAAGATCGAGGGGAGGACACTGAAGCTTTCTTT. Translating gives CASSQDRGEDTEAFF.

The chain carries TRBV4-1 and TRBJ2-1; D unresolved. Deletions cut 1 base from V and 3 bases from J, with 10 bases between. The germline CDR1 and CDR2 sequences are MGHRA and YSYEKL. CDR3 length: 15 amino acids. In DNA, the CDR3 is TGCGCCAGCAGCCAAGTAGAAGGGAACTACAATGAGCAGTTCTTC. Translation gives CASSQVEGNYNEQFF.

This clonotype came up a few times. This chain connects TRBV28 to TRBJ2-5, with 10 bases fitting TRBD2. The last part of the DNA fits TRBJ2-7 better; the J call may be wrong. CDR1 and CDR2 (germline): MDHEN, SYDVKM. The CDR3 sequence is 15 residues long. CDR3 sequence: CASSLSSGGLYEQYF. CDR3 in DNA: TGTGCCAGCAGTTTATCTAGCGGGGGATTGTACGAGCAGTACTTC.

The sample holds a few counts of this clonotype. This rearrangement joins TRBV10-3 to TRBJ2-7; D is possibly TRBD1 (6 bases). CDR3 length equals 14 residues. Germline CDR1 ENHRY, CDR2 SYGVKD. Trimming removed 2 bases from V and 6 bases from J, with 14 bases in between. CDR3 nucleotides: TGTGCCATCAGTGAGCCCACACAGGGCCTCGAGCAGTACTTC. This encodes CAISEPTQGLEQYF.

This clonotype was seen ten or more times. The V and J genes are TRBV29-1 and TRBJ2-7, with D possibly matching TRBD2 (6 bases). Trimming stripped 4 bases from V and 6 bases from J, with 16 bases between. From germline, CDR1 is SQVTM and CDR2 ANQGSEA. The CDR3 runs 13 residues. The CDR3 bases are TGCAGCGTTGTGAGTAGCGCCGGGGGCGAGCAGTACTTC. It is translated as CSVVSSAGGEQYF.

The chain recombines TRBV29-1 with TRBJ1-1; D is perhaps TRBD1 (6 bases). The V end was cut by 7 bases, the J end by 8 bases, with 20 bases between. Germline values: CDR1 SQVTM, CDR2 ANQGSEA. The CDR3 loop spans 13 amino acids. DNA for the CDR3: TGCAGCGCCCTCCCTTTAAGGGGGGCGGAAGCTTTCTTT. It specifies CSALPLRGAEAFF.

The chain recombines TRBV25-1 with TRBJ2-2, with D possibly matching TRBD2 (6 bases). The CDR3 runs to 14 residues. Germline V CDR1 and CDR2: MGHDK, SYGVNS. Trimming removed 5 bases from V and 3 bases from J, with 10 bases in between. CDR3 residues: CASSYGEDTGELFF. In nucleotides, the CDR3 is TGTGCCAGCAGTTATGGGGAGGACACCGGGGAGCTGTTTTTT.

In this sample, this clonotype turned up a few times. The chain couples TRBV28 to TRBJ1-2; 8 bases align to TRBD1. V gave up 8 bases and J gave up 3 bases; unmatched junction bases: 17. Germline values: CDR1 MDHEN, CDR2 SYDVKM. CDR3 length: 17 residues. CDR3 bases: TGTGCCAGCCCCGAGGGACAGGCCCGAAGGCCCCACTATGGCTACACCTTC. It yields the protein CASPEGQARRPHYGYTF.

This clonotype occurred many times. The chain couples TRBV29-1 to TRBJ2-5, with 7 nucleotides matching TRBD1. The DNA end lines up better with TRBJ2-7; the J call may be wrong. The V gene's germline CDR1 is SQVTM and CDR2 ANQGSEA. The CDR3 consists of 13 residues. CDR3: CSVTLTGPYEQYF. The DNA of the CDR3 is TGCAGCGTTACTCTGACAGGGCCCTACGAGCAGTACTTC.

This clonotype was seen just once. The chain combines TRBV28 with TRBJ2-7; TRBD1 aligns across 7 bases. CDR3 size: 13 residues. V shed 6 bases, J shed 2 bases, and the junction held 4 bases outside the gene matches. Germline values: CDR1 MDHEN, CDR2 SYDVKM. Here the CDR3 reads CASRQGPTYEQYF. The CDR3 DNA reads as TGTGCCAGCAGACAGGGGCCAACCTACGAGCAGTACTTC.

The gene calls are TRBV12-3 or TRBV12-4 and TRBJ2-2, with D hard to call. This CDR3 is 17 amino acids long. V was pared by 2 bases and J by 6 bases, with 19 bases between. CDR3 residues: CASSLRSTSLVAGELFF. In DNA, the CDR3 is TGTGCCAGCAGTTTACGGTCCACGTCCCTGGTGGCCGGGGAGCTGTTTTTT.